This T cell receptor (beta chain) was sequenced for a study of blood T cell repertoires in COVID-19. At the level of the study: Donors in the United States, Italy and Spain gave samples during acute or convalescent COVID-19. T cells, B-cell-depleted T cells, or PBMCs supplied cDNA or gDNA.

Authors' methods: Reference gene primer amplification yielded estimated nucleated cell counts. The method was immunoSEQ multiplex PCR; TCRdb's version includes in-frame clones alone and lacks a portion of them. V and J calls and clone size are as listed in that table; D and trimming were resolved from the DNA. Among 250,000 to 350,000 clones, 89% were seen once, and the ten largest hold under 15%. The sequence was collected from a woman aged 55-75 years with acute or convalescent COVID-19. Specimen: peripheral blood.

The CDR3 loop is CAWSVAASNTGELFF. CDR3 in DNA: TGTGCCTGGAGTGTAGCGGCCTCGAACACCGGGGAGCTGTTTTTT. The chain carries TRBV30 and TRBJ2-2, with D perhaps TRBD2 (5 bases). CDR3 length: 15 amino acids. The germline V and J ends were trimmed by 0 bases and 0 bases, with 8 bases remaining between them. Per germline, CDR1 GTSNPN and CDR2 SVGIG (reference sequence).